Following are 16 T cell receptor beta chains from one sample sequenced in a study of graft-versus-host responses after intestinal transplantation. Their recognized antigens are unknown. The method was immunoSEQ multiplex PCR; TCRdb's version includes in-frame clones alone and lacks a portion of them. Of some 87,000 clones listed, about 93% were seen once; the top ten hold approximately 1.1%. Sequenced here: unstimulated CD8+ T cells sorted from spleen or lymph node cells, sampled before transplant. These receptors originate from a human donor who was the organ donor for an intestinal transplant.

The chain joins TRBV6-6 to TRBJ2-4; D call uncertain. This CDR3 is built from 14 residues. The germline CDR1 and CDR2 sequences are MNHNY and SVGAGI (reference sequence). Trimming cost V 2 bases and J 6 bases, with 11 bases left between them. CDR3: CASSYGPELNIQYF. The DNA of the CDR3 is TGTGCCAGCAGTTACGGTCCGGAGCTAAACATTCAGTACTTC.

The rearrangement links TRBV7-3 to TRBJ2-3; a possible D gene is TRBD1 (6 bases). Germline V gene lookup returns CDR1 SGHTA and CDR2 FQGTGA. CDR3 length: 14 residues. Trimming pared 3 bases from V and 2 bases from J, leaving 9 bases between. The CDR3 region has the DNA TGTGCCAGCAGCTTTTTGGGGGCCACAGATACGCAGTATTTT. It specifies CASSFLGATDTQYF.

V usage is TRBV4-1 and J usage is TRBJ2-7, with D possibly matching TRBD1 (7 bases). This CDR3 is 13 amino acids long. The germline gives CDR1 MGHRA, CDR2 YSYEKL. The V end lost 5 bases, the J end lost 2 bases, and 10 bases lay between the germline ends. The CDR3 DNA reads TGCGCCAGCAGCACAGGGGAGGCCTACGAGCAGTACTTC. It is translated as CASSTGEAYEQYF.

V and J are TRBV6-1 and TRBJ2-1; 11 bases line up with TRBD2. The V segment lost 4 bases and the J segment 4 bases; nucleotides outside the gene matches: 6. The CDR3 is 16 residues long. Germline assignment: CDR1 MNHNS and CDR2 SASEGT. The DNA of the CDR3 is TGTGCCAGCAGTGGCCAACTAGCGGGGGTATACAATGAGCAGTTCTTC. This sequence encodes CASSGQLAGVYNEQFF.

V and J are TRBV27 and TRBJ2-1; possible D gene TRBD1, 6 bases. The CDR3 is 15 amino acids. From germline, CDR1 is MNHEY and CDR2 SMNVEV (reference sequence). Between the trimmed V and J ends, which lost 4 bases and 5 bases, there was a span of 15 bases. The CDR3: CASSSPYREDNEQFF. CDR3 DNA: TGTGCCAGCAGTTCCCCATACAGGGAAGACAATGAGCAGTTCTTC.

CDR3 coding DNA: TGTGCCAGCAAAAAACGAGCTAACTATGGCTACACCTTC. It codes for CASKKRANYGYTF. The chain combines TRBV27 with TRBJ1-2; D is unresolved. Germline CDR1 and CDR2: MNHEY and SMNVEV (reference sequence). V was shortened by 7 bases and J by 0 bases, with 9 bases between the two germline ends. The CDR3 runs to 13 residues.

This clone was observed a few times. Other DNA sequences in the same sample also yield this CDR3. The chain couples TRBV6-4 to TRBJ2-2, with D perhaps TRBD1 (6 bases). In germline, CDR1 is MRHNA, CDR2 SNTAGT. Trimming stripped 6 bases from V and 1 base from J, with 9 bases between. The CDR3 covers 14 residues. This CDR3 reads CASRGAENTGELFF. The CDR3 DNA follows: TGTGCCAGCAGGGGGGCGGAGAACACCGGGGAGCTGTTTTTT.

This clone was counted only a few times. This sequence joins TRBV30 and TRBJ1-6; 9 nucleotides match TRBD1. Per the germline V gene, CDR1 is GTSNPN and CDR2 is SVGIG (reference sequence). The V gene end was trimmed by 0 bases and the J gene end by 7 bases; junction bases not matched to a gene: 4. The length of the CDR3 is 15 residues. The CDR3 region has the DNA TGTGCCTGGAGTGTATTAGGACAGGGGAATTCACCCCTCCACTTT. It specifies CAWSVLGQGNSPLHF. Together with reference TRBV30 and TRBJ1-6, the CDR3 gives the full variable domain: SQTIHQWPATLVQPVGSPLSLECTVEGTSNPNLYWYRQAAGRGLQLLFYSVGIGQISSEVPQNLSASRPQDRQFILSSKKLLLSDSGFYLCAWSVLGQGNSPLHFGNGTRLTVT.

The CDR3 nucleotides read TGCGCCAGCAGCCAAGATCTTAGGTCAGGGGGCTACGAGCAGTACTTC. Encoded protein: CASSQDLRSGGYEQYF. The chain recombines TRBV4-1 with TRBJ2-7, with TRBD1 matching over 7 bases. CDR1 and CDR2 (germline): MGHRA, YSYEKL. Trimming took 0 bases from V and 3 from J; bases not matched to a gene: 8. The CDR3 is 16 residues long.

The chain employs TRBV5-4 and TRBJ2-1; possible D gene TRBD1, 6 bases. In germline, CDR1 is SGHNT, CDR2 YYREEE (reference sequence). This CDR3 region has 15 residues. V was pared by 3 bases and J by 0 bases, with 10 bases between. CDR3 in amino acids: CASSSGVSSYNEQFF. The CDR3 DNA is TGTGCCAGCAGCTCAGGGGTGAGCTCCTACAATGAGCAGTTCTTC.

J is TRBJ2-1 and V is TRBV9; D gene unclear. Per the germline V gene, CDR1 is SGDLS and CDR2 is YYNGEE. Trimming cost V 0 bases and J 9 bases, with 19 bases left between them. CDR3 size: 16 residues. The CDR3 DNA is TGTGCCAGCAGCGTAGCTCTTTCATCTACCGGCGGTGAGCAGTTCTTC. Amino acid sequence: CASSVALSSTGGEQFF.

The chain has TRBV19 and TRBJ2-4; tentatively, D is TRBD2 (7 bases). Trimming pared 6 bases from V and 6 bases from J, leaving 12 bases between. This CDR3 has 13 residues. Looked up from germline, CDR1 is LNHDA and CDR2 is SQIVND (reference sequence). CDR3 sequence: CASSEGGGNIQYF. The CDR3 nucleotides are TGTGCCAGTAGCGAGGGAGGGGGAAACATTCAGTACTTC.

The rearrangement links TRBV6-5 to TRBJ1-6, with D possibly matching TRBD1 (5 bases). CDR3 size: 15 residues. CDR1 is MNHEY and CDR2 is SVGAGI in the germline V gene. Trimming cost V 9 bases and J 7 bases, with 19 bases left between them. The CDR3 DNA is TGTGCCAGTGCCGGGACTCCCCTTTTGAATTCACCCCTCCACTTT. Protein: CASAGTPLLNSPLHF.

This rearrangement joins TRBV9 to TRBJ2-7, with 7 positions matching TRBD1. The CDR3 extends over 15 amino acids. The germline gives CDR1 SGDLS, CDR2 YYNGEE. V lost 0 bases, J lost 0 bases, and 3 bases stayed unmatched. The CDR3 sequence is CASSVEWDSSYEQYF. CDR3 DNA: TGTGCCAGCAGCGTAGAATGGGACAGCTCCTACGAGCAGTACTTC. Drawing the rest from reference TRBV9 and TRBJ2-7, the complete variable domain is DSGVTQTPKHLITATGQRVTLRCSPRSGDLSVYWYQQSLDQGLQFLIQYYNGEERAKGNILERFSAQQFPDLHSELNLSSLELGDSALYFCASSVEWDSSYEQYFGPGTRLTVT.

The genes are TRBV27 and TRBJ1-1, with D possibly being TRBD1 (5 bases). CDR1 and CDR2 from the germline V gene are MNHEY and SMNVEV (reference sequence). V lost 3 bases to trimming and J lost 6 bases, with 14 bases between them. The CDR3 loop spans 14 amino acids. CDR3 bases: TGTGCCAGCAGTTTCGCAGCCCCGGGGGCTGAAGCTTTCTTT. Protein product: CASSFAAPGAEAFF.

The CDR3: CASSPGQETQYF. The CDR3 nucleotides are TGTGCCAGCAGTCCCGGGCAAGAGACCCAGTACTTC. The chain links TRBV28 to TRBJ2-5; D ambiguous. Trimming stripped 5 bases from V and 2 bases from J, with 6 bases between. In germline, CDR1 is MDHEN, CDR2 SYDVKM. There are 12 residues in the CDR3.